This TCR beta chain emerged from a study of T cell responses to AZD1222 COVID-19 vaccine. Study-wide context: Second doses at about 4 or about 12 weeks were pooled. Points from the study as a whole: Seropositive status at baseline applied to only a handful of AZD1222 recipients. In a largely white British group with more females than males, clonal diversity was possibly underestimated.

Assay: immunoSEQ multiplex PCR; the TCRdb copy retains only in-frame clones and omits some. The sample contains 150,000 to 200,000 clones, approximately 95% of which appear only once. Trimming left V 0 bases short and J 6 bases short, with 11 bases between. Per the germline V gene, CDR1 is MGHRA and CDR2 is YSYEKL. CDR3 size: 14 residues. In the case of this clone: As yet, its antigen is unknown.

This specimen was peripheral blood, taken on day 0 of AZD1222 vaccination. The TCR originated in an adult in good health. V gene TRBV4-1 combines with J gene TRBJ1-1; D not resolved. CDR3 amino acids: CASSQDLARAEAFF. The DNA for the CDR3 is TGCGCCAGCAGCCAAGATCTGGCAAGGGCTGAAGCTTTCTTT.